The next 19 T cell receptor beta chains were all read from a single sample in a study of shared clonotypes between healthy human individuals (dated by TCRdb to the early 2020s). The receptor library was made with the immunoSEQ multiplex PCR assay. This immuneACCESS table, as held by TCRdb, lists in-frame sequences with V and J called but not all clones. Of the missing ones, under half trace to an unresolved V gene in checked studies; the others have no known cause. The sample table records 850,000 to 1,200,000 clones; about 70% of these occur just once. Clones ranked in the top ten supply about 1.5% of the sample. The sample taken for sequencing was memory CD4+ T cells sorted from blood. The cell subset or site label for this specimen denotes: CD45RA-negative fraction. The receptors derive from a man in his late teens or twenties in good health.

CDR3 sequence (DNA): TGTGCCAGTAGTATGGGGAAGAGCTCCTATAATTCACCCCTCCACTTT. It is translated as CASSMGKSSYNSPLHF. This sequence joins TRBV19 and TRBJ1-6; D is uncertain. The ends were cut back, 3 bases at V and 0 bases at J, with 9 bases in the middle. The CDR3 runs to 16 residues. Germline lookup yields CDR1 LNHDA and CDR2 SQIVND (reference sequence).

The chain has TRBV5-1 and TRBJ2-3; D remains ambiguous. Germline V gene sequence: CDR1 SGHRS, CDR2 YFSETQ. V lost 0 bases and J lost 2, with 10 bases in between. The CDR3 runs to 15 residues. CDR3 nucleotides: TGCGCCAGCAGCTTGGAGTGGGCTTACACAGATACGCAGTATTTT. It translates to CASSLEWAYTDTQYF.

The CDR3 is CASSFSSRGSEAFF. In DNA form, the CDR3 reads TGTGCCAGCAGTTTTTCATCCAGGGGATCTGAAGCTTTCTTT. The rearrangement uses TRBV28 and TRBJ1-1; D possibly corresponds to TRBD1 (6 bases). V shed 3 bases and J shed 6 bases, with 14 bases lying between them. CDR1 is MDHEN and CDR2 is SYDVKM in the germline V gene. The CDR3 runs 14 residues. Looking up the rest from reference TRBV28 and TRBJ1-1 gives the full variable domain: DVKVTQSSRYLVKRTGEKVFLECVQDMDHENMFWYRQDPGLGLRLIYFSYDVKMKEKGDIPEGYSVSREKKERFSLILESASTNQTSMYLCASSFSSRGSEAFFGQGTRLTVV.

The chain uses TRBV5-1 and TRBJ2-3; maybe TRBD2 (6 bases). CDR3 length equals 14 residues. Trimming took off 4 bases at V and 4 bases at J, with 13 bases between the two ends. Per germline, CDR1 SGHRS and CDR2 YFSETQ. The CDR3 here is CASSPREGPDTQYF. In nucleotides, the CDR3 is TGCGCCAGCAGCCCGCGGGAAGGCCCAGATACGCAGTATTTT. The whole variable domain, filled in from reference TRBV5-1 and TRBJ2-3, reads KAGVTQTPRYLIKTRGQQVTLSCSPISGHRSVSWYQQTPGQGLQFLFEYFSETQRNKGNFPGRFSGRQFSNSRSEMNVSTLELGDSALYLCASSPREGPDTQYFGPGTRLTVL.

The chain couples TRBV6-1 to TRBJ1-2; D is ambiguous. CDR3 length: 13 amino acids. V dropped 6 bases and J dropped 1 base, with 9 bases sitting between them. Germline CDR1 MNHNS, CDR2 SASEGT. CDR3 sequence reads: CASRPDGNYGYTF. CDR3 bases: TGTGCCAGCAGACCTGACGGTAACTATGGCTACACCTTC.

Only one count was recorded for this clone. V gene TRBV28 combines with J gene TRBJ1-6; no clear D gene. Looked up from germline, CDR1 is MDHEN and CDR2 is SYDVKM. The CDR3 has 17 residues. Trimming pared 3 bases from V and 6 bases from J, leaving 18 bases between. CDR3 bases: TGTGCCAGCAGTTTTATGGTGGCAATATATTCTAATTCACCCCTCCACTTT. This codes for CASSFMVAIYSNSPLHF.

The gene calls are TRBV10-3 and TRBJ1-2, with TRBD1 identical over 10 bases. The junction had 5 bases not matched to a gene; V was cut back by 3 bases and J by 10 bases. This CDR3 region has 13 residues. Germline V lookup: CDR1 ENHRY, CDR2 SYGVKD. CDR3 nucleotides: TGTGCCATCAGTGACCGGGACAGGGGTGACTACACCTTC. This codes for CAISDRDRGDYTF.

The chain has TRBV15 and TRBJ2-5; 7 bases line up with TRBD2. The germline gives CDR1 LNHNV, CDR2 YYDKDF (reference sequence). CDR3 length: 16 amino acids. V lost 0 bases and J lost 4; bases outside the gene matches: 8. In nucleotides, the CDR3 is TGTGCCACCAGCAGAGATCCCGGACTAGTAGCAGAGACCCAGTACTTC. Its translation: CATSRDPGLVAETQYF.

The rearrangement uses TRBV30 and TRBJ1-4; 10 nucleotides align to TRBD1. The CDR3 totals 13 residues. Unmatched junction bases numbered 1, after V lost 5 bases and J lost 4 bases. Germline loops: CDR1 GTSNPN, CDR2 SVGIG (reference sequence). The CDR3, as DNA: TGTGCCTGGGGGACAGGGGTTAATGAAAAACTGTTTTTT. The encoded protein is CAWGTGVNEKLFF.

This chain uses TRBV21-1 with TRBJ2-3. TRBV21-1 is shown as a pseudogene. The CDR3 has 16 residues. The CDR3 spells CASHGGKGTTVDTQYF. CDR3 nucleotide sequence: TGTGCCAGCCATGGGGGAAAAGGAACCACAGTAGATACGCAGTATTTT.

The chain has TRBV18 and TRBJ2-1, with 13 positions matching TRBD2. V was pared by 5 bases and J by 3 bases, with 7 bases of the junction left unmatched. The CDR3 has 17 residues. Germline V gene lookup returns CDR1 KGHSH and CDR2 LQKENI. CDR3 DNA sequence: TGTGCCAGCTCAACGGGACTAGCGGGATACATCTACAATGAGCAGTTCTTC. Translated, it gives CASSTGLAGYIYNEQFF. Combining the CDR3 with reference TRBV18 and TRBJ2-1 gives the whole variable domain NAGVMQNPRHLVRRRGQEARLRCSPMKGHSHVYWYRQLPEEGLKFMVYLQKENIIDESGMPKERFSAEFPKEGPSILRIQQVVRGDSAAYFCASSTGLAGYIYNEQFFGPGTRLTVL.

This chain connects TRBV19 to TRBJ2-7; D not resolved. Germline-derived CDR1 and CDR2 are LNHDA and SQIVND (reference sequence). The CDR3 loop spans 16 amino acids. Trimming pared 3 bases from V and 0 bases from J, leaving 15 bases between. The CDR3, as DNA: TGTGCCAGTAGTATCTCACACCGCACTACCTCCTACGAGCAGTACTTC. Translated, it gives CASSISHRTTSYEQYF. The entire variable domain, with the rest obtained from reference TRBV19 and TRBJ2-7, is as follows: DGGITQSPKYLFRKEGQNVTLSCEQNLNHDAMYWYRQDPGQGLRLIYYSQIVNDFQKGDIAEGYSVSREKKESFPLTVTSAQKNPTAFYLCASSISHRTTSYEQYFGPGTRLTVT.

This clone has more than one count but fewer than ten. The chain joins TRBV30 to TRBJ2-1; TRBD2 matches 8 bases. Germline CDR1 GTSNPN, CDR2 SVGIG (reference sequence). CDR3 length: 12 residues. V shed 3 bases and J 6 bases; nucleotides not matched to a gene: 1. CDR3 sequence (DNA): TGTGCCTGGAGCGGGAGGGCCAATGAGCAGTTCTTC. Amino acid sequence: CAWSGRANEQFF.

The rearrangement joins TRBV2 to TRBJ1-1, with 10 bases identical to TRBD1. V lost 6 bases, J lost 5 bases, and 9 bases stayed unmatched. This CDR3 spans 15 amino acids. Germline V gene lookup returns CDR1 SNHLY and CDR2 FYNNEI. The CDR3 loop reads CASSRDRGGGTEAFF. The CDR3 bases are TGTGCCAGCAGCCGGGACAGGGGAGGAGGAACTGAAGCTTTCTTT.

This clone was found many times. The V gene is TRBV2, the J gene TRBJ1-6; 8 positions match TRBD1. The CDR3 runs to 13 residues. Germline CDR1 and CDR2: SNHLY and FYNNEI. Losses at the gene ends were 6 bases for V and 10 bases for J; bases not matched to a gene: 5. DNA of the CDR3: TGTGCCAGCAGGGACAGGGAGAGATCACCCCTCCACTTT. As protein: CASRDRERSPLHF.

CDR3 residues: CASSSLGQGQETQYF. CDR3 in DNA: TGTGCCAGCAGCTCCCTTGGACAGGGCCAAGAGACCCAGTACTTC. This sequence joins TRBV7-2 and TRBJ2-5, with TRBD1 matching 8 bases. Germline loops: CDR1 SGHTA, CDR2 FQGNSA. The J segment lost 1 base and the V segment lost 4 bases, leaving 5 bases of the junction unmatched. CDR3 size: 15 residues. Filled out from reference TRBV7-2 and TRBJ2-5, the complete variable domain reads GAGVSQSPSNKVTEKGKDVELRCDPISGHTALYWYRQSLGQGLEFLIYFQGNSAPDKSGLPSDRFSAERTGGSVSTLTIQRTQQEDSAVYLCASSSLGQGQETQYFGPGTRLLVL.

The CDR3 nucleotides read TGTGCCATCAGTGAAGATTCTAATGAAAAACTGTTTTTT. It translates to CAISEDSNEKLFF. The genes are TRBV10-3 and TRBJ1-4; D ambiguous. Germline CDR1 ENHRY, CDR2 SYGVKD. This CDR3 spans 13 amino acids. Between the trimmed V and J ends, which lost 3 bases and 3 bases, there was a span of 5 bases.

The V gene is TRBV7-2, the J gene TRBJ1-4; TRBD1 agrees at 8 bases. Germline CDR1 reads SGHTA; CDR2 reads FQGNSA. The V segment lost 1 base and the J segment 6 bases; nucleotides outside the gene matches: 7. The CDR3 covers 16 residues. CDR3 nucleotides: TGTGCCAGCAGCTTAGGACAGGGGCTAAGGGATGAAAAACTGTTTTTT. Amino acid sequence: CASSLGQGLRDEKLFF.

This clone was recorded many times. The V gene is TRBV7-9, the J gene TRBJ1-4, with 7 bases matching TRBD1. With 5 bases clipped from V and 8 bases from J, the junction kept 8 bases outside the gene matches. Germline loops: CDR1 SEHNR, CDR2 FQNEAQ (reference sequence). The CDR3 spans 14 residues. CDR3 nucleotide sequence: TGTGCCAGCAGCGACTCGGACAGGACGGAAAAACTGTTTTTT. The encoded protein is CASSDSDRTEKLFF.